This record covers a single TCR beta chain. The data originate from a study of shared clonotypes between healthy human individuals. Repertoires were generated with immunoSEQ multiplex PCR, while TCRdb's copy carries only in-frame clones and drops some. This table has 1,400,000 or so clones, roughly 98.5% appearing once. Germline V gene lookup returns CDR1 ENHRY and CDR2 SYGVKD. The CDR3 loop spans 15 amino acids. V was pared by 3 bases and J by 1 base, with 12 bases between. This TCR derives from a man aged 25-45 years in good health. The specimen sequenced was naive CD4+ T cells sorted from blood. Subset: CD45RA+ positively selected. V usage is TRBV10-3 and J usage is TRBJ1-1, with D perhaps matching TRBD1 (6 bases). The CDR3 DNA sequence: TGTGCCATCAGTGATTCGGGGGGCAGGAACACTGAAGCTTTCTTT. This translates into CAISDSGGRNTEAFF.